These 28 T cell receptor beta chains originate from one sample sequenced in a study of CD8+CD57+ T cells in acquired aplastic anemia. The study profiled TCR beta VDJ and CDR3 using genomic DNA as template. TCRdb re-derived calls from the reads in MiXCR, one entry per CDR3 protein. The sample includes 90,000 to 120,000 distinct CDR3 sequences, 40% to 65% of them seen just once. The sample consisted of sorted CD4+, CD8+, or CD8+CD57+ T cells (not recorded which) from PBMCs. These receptor sequences come from a human donor in good health, serving as a control.

The V and J genes are TRBV9 and TRBJ1-2, with 7 bases matching TRBD1. V was clipped by 6 bases and J by 8 bases; unmatched bases: 19. The germline V gene encodes CDR1 SGDLS and CDR2 YYNGEE. This CDR3 has 16 residues. For the CDR3, the DNA is TGTGCCAGCACCCAAGGGACAGCAACCTTCGGGGGCGGCTACACCTTC. Protein sequence: CASTQGTATFGGGYTF.

This clonotype was picked up a small number of times. This may be a read error: a much more frequent sequence differs by one nucleotide. The chain links TRBV4-3 to TRBJ2-1; 10 nucleotides agree with TRBD2. The CDR3 runs 14 residues. CDR1 and CDR2 from the germline V gene are LGHNA and YSLEER. CDR3 region: CASGQVLAGIEQFF. In DNA, the CDR3 is TGCGCCAGCGGCCAAGTACTAGCGGGGATCGAGCAGTTCTTC.

This clonotype was counted a single time. The V call is TRBV25-1, the J call TRBJ2-3, with D possibly called TRBD1 or TRBD2 (5 bases each). Germline CDR1 MGHDK, CDR2 SYGVNS. Trimming stripped 2 bases from V and 2 bases from J, with 14 bases between. The CDR3 runs to 16 residues. Here the CDR3 DNA reads TGTGCCAGCAGTGAAGCGCTTCAGGGAGTCACAGATACGCAGTATTTT. Translating it yields CASSEALQGVTDTQYF. Together with reference TRBV25-1 and TRBJ2-3, the CDR3 gives the full variable domain: EADIYQTPRYLVIGTGKKITLECSQTMGHDKMYWYQQDPGMELHLIHYSYGVNSTEKGDLSSESTVSRIRTEHFPLTLESARPSHTSQYLCASSEALQGVTDTQYFGPGTRLTVL.

This clonotype was found once. The CDR3 coding sequence is TGCAGCGTTGGAGAGGCAACCCGCTACGAGCAGTACTTC. Translating gives CSVGEATRYEQYF. The chain couples TRBV29-1 to TRBJ2-7; D gene uncertain. Germline assignment: CDR1 SQVTM and CDR2 ANQGSEA. V dropped 4 bases and J dropped 3 bases, with 13 bases sitting between them. The CDR3 is 13 residues long.

This clonotype has at least ten counts. The CDR3 DNA reads as TGTGCCAGCAGTTACGGCCAGGGGGCTGACTATGGCTACACCTTC. As protein: CASSYGQGADYGYTF. The chain uses TRBV6-5 and TRBJ1-2; 8 nucleotides align to TRBD1. Per germline, CDR1 MNHEY and CDR2 SVGAGI. CDR3 size: 15 residues. With V trimmed by 2 bases and J by 3 bases, 5 bases remained unmatched.

The chain couples TRBV11-2 to TRBJ2-5; TRBD2 aligns across 12 bases. In germline, CDR1 is SGHAT, CDR2 FQNNGV. This CDR3 region has 16 residues. Trimming removed 3 bases from V and 1 base from J; junction bases left unmatched: 3. The CDR3 DNA is TGTGCCAGCAGCTTGTCGACTAGCGGGGGCCAAGAGACCCAGTACTTC. Its translation: CASSLSTSGGQETQYF.

V is TRBV20-1 and J is TRBJ2-7, with TRBD1 matching over 9 bases. The CDR3 is made up of 13 amino acids. Germline CDR1 is DFQATT and CDR2 is SNEGSKA (reference sequence). The V segment lost 5 bases and the J segment 6 bases; nucleotides outside the gene matches: 8. DNA for the CDR3: TGCAGTGCTCTAAGGACAGGGGCCTTCGAGCAGTACTTC. It is translated as CSALRTGAFEQYF.

V usage is TRBV2 and J usage is TRBJ2-3; D might be TRBD2 (6 bases). Between the trimmed V and J ends, which lost 6 bases and 0 bases, there was a span of 13 bases. This CDR3 contains 15 residues. The germline CDR1 and CDR2 sequences are SNHLY and FYNNEI. CDR3 sequence (DNA): TGTGCCAGCAGGGCCCTAGCGATTAGCACAGATACGCAGTATTTT. Its translation: CASRALAISTDTQYF.

This clonotype was recorded only once. A junction boundary mismatches the germline segment, possibly from a read error. V gene TRBV15 combines with J gene TRBJ2-7, with D possibly TRBD1 on 6 matching bases. This CDR3 comprises 14 residues. Germline V CDR1 and CDR2: LNHNV, YYDKDF (reference sequence). The CDR3 reads CAASSVATGYEQYF. The CDR3 DNA follows: TGTGCCGCCAGCAGCGTGGCTACAGGGTACGAGCAGTACTTC.

V gene TRBV24-1 combines with J gene TRBJ1-2; perhaps TRBD1 as D (5 bases). The ends were cut back, 7 bases at V and 0 bases at J, with 8 bases in the middle. This CDR3 comprises 13 residues. In germline, CDR1 is KGHDR, CDR2 SFDVKD. The DNA of the CDR3 is TGTGCCACCAGGGAGACAGCTAACTATGGCTACACCTTC. Its translation is CATRETANYGYTF.

As to this clonotype: At one end the junction does not follow the germline gene, possibly because of a read error. The chain combines TRBV7-7 with TRBJ2-5; TRBD2 matches 14 bases. Per the germline V gene, CDR1 is SSHAT and CDR2 is FNYEAQ (reference sequence). The CDR3 length is 14 residues. In DNA, the CDR3 is TGTGCCAGCAGCCCGACTAGCGGGGGGGCGGACCAGTGCTTC. Translated, it gives CASSPTSGGADQCF. The full variable domain, its missing parts supplied by reference TRBV7-7 and TRBJ2-5, is GAGVSQSPRYKVTKRGQDVTLRCDPISSHATLYWYQQALGQGPEFLTYFNYEAQPDKSGLPSDRFSAERPEGSISTLTIQRTEQRDSAMYRCASSPTSGGADQCFGPGTRLLVL.

V gene TRBV10-3 combines with J gene TRBJ2-3; no reliable D call. CDR1 is ENHRY, CDR2 SYGVKD, per germline. The CDR3 has 15 amino acids. Trimming took 10 bases from V and 0 from J, leaving 17 bases between them. CDR3 protein: CASRSRTTSTDTQYF. As DNA, the CDR3 is TGTGCCAGCAGGAGCCGAACCACTAGCACAGATACGCAGTATTTT.

There are many counts of this clonotype. V is TRBV4-1 and J is TRBJ1-1; D is unresolved. CDR1 is MGHRA, CDR2 YSYEKL, per germline. The CDR3 sequence is 13 residues long. Trimming removed 4 bases from V and 5 bases from J, with 11 bases in between. CDR3 residues: CASSPERKTEAFF. The CDR3 nucleotides are TGCGCCAGCAGCCCCGAGAGGAAGACTGAAGCTTTCTTT.

This clonotype was counted only a few times. This chain connects TRBV9 to TRBJ2-7; maybe TRBD1 (6 bases). V gave up 1 base and J gave up 1 base, with 9 bases separating them. CDR3 size: 14 residues. The germline CDR1 and CDR2 sequences are SGDLS and YYNGEE. CDR3 DNA sequence: TGTGCCAGCAGCGTAACAGGGAGTTCCTACGAGCAGTACTTC. This sequence encodes CASSVTGSSYEQYF.

The rearrangement uses TRBV6-1 and TRBJ2-5, with 12 bases that match TRBD2. The closer fit of TRBJ2-7 to the DNA end suggests the J call may be wrong. This CDR3 is 15 amino acids long. Germline V lookup: CDR1 MNHNS, CDR2 SASEGT. The CDR3 coding sequence is TGTGCCAGCAGTCCGCGGACTAGCGGGGCTTACGAGCAGTACTTC. It translates to CASSPRTSGAYEQYF.

Points on this clonotype: A much larger clone differs by one base, so this may be a read error. The V and J genes are TRBV30 and TRBJ1-4, with 8 bases lining up with TRBD1. V lost 3 bases to trimming and J lost 11 bases; unmatched junction nucleotides: 5. The CDR3 spans 12 residues. From germline, CDR1 is GTSNPN and CDR2 SVGIG (reference sequence). The CDR3 is CAWSWGDRKLFF. DNA of the CDR3: TGTGCCTGGAGCTGGGGGGACAGGAAACTGTTTTTT.

Concerning this clonotype: A single base separates this from a much larger clone, so it may be a read error. J is TRBJ2-1 and V is TRBV27; 11 bases line up with TRBD1. The CDR3 is made up of 14 amino acids. Looked up from germline, CDR1 is MNHEY and CDR2 is SMNVEV (reference sequence). CDR3 sequence (DNA): TGTGCCAGCGGTTTGGGACAGGGGGGCAATGAGCAGTTCTTC. Its translation: CASGLGQGGNEQFF.

The chain combines TRBV25-1 with TRBJ2-7; 7 positions match TRBD2. The CDR3 runs 19 residues. The germline V gene has CDR1 MGHDK and CDR2 SYGVNS. The junction had 25 bases not matched to a gene; V was cut back by 6 bases and J by 5 bases. CDR3 coding DNA: TGTGCCAGCAGCTTCCGATCGACTCGGACTAGTCGATATCCCAACGAGCAGTACTTC. It is translated as CASSFRSTRTSRYPNEQYF.

This clonotype was counted many times. The J gene is TRBJ1-2, the V gene TRBV30; TRBD1 might be the D (6 bases). The CDR3 contains 15 residues. Trimming pared 0 bases from V and 4 bases from J, leaving 15 bases between. In germline, CDR1 is GTSNPN, CDR2 SVGIG (reference sequence). In DNA, the CDR3 is TGTGCCTGGAGTGTACTTGGGGGCCGGGGCTATGGCTACACCTTC. It encodes CAWSVLGGRGYGYTF.

J is TRBJ1-2 and V is TRBV20-1, with 7 positions matching TRBD1. Germline V gives CDR1 DFQATT, CDR2 SNEGSKA (reference sequence). CDR3 length equals 15 residues. The V and J ends lost 6 bases and 6 bases, in that order; junction bases with no gene match: 16. The CDR3 spells CSAWGDTGVRHGYTF. For the CDR3, the DNA is TGCAGTGCCTGGGGGGATACAGGGGTTCGCCATGGCTACACCTTC.

The chain couples TRBV7-9 to TRBJ1-2, with D unclear. This CDR3 contains 12 residues. V was cut by 1 base and J by 7 bases, with 7 bases left in between. Germline loops: CDR1 SEHNR, CDR2 FQNEAQ (reference sequence). The CDR3 DNA reads as TGTGCCAGCAGCTTAGGGCGACTTGGCTACACCTTC. This encodes CASSLGRLGYTF.

This clonotype was recorded many times. The V gene is TRBV20-1, the J gene TRBJ1-1; D is unresolved. CDR1 DFQATT and CDR2 SNEGSKA come from the germline V gene (reference sequence). The V and J ends lost 3 bases and 0 bases respectively, with 8 bases between them. This CDR3 region has 13 residues. CDR3 coding DNA: TGCAGTGCTAGGGGGTCCATGAACACTGAAGCTTTCTTT. This gives the protein CSARGSMNTEAFF.

The chain employs TRBV20-1 and TRBJ2-7, with 8 positions matching TRBD1. The germline V gene encodes CDR1 DFQATT and CDR2 SNEGSKA (reference sequence). The CDR3 sequence is 15 residues long. V trimming: 3 bases; J trimming: 1 base; junction bases outside the gene matches: 8. The CDR3 here is CSASDRTGISYEQYF. CDR3 coding DNA: TGCAGTGCTAGTGACAGGACAGGGATATCCTACGAGCAGTACTTC.

This clonotype was detected many times. The rearrangement links TRBV9 to TRBJ2-7; maybe TRBD1 (6 bases). Trimming shortened V by 0 bases and J by 2 bases, and 12 bases separated the two germline ends. Germline V gene sequence: CDR1 SGDLS, CDR2 YYNGEE. The CDR3 extends over 15 amino acids. The CDR3 spells CASSVGQALTYEQYF. The CDR3 bases are TGTGCCAGCAGCGTAGGACAGGCCCTTACCTACGAGCAGTACTTC.

This clonotype has a count of ten or more. This chain connects TRBV7-9 to TRBJ2-1, with 12 bases lining up with TRBD2. Germline CDR1 and CDR2: SEHNR and FQNEAQ (reference sequence). This CDR3 is built from 16 residues. J was trimmed by 4 bases and V by 5 bases; bases with no gene match: 6. The CDR3 here is CASSPRTSGEYNEQFF. The DNA for the CDR3 is TGTGCCAGCAGCCCCCGGACTAGCGGGGAGTACAATGAGCAGTTCTTC.

As regards this clonotype: A much larger clone lies a single base off, so this may be a read error. The chain carries TRBV27 and TRBJ1-5, with D hard to call. The V and J ends lost 10 bases and 3 bases respectively, with 13 bases between them. Germline CDR1 reads MNHEY; CDR2 reads SMNVEV (reference sequence). The CDR3 has 13 residues. The CDR3 reads CAIRTGFNQPQHF. CDR3 sequence (DNA): TGTGCCATCCGGACGGGATTCAATCAGCCCCAGCATTTT.

With regard to this clonotype: At one of its ends the junction is not consistent with the germline gene, which may arise from a read error. The chain employs TRBV7-9 and TRBJ2-7, with TRBD2 matching 7 bases. CDR1 and CDR2 (germline): SEHNR, FQNEAQ (reference sequence). CDR3 length: 11 amino acids. In DNA form, the CDR3 reads TGTGCTAGCAGCGGGGATGGCGAGCAGTACTTC. Protein product: CASSGDGEQYF.

In its sample, this clonotype was seen a few times. The junction departs from the called germline gene at one end, perhaps through a read error. The J gene is TRBJ2-7, the V gene TRBV29-1; 7 bases line up with TRBD1. Germline values: CDR1 SQVTM, CDR2 ANQGSEA. The CDR3 runs to 13 residues. The CDR3 DNA reads TGCAGCGTTTCAGGGGGTCGCTCCTGCGAGCAGTACTTC. The encoded protein is CSVSGGRSCEQYF.